This T cell receptor (beta chain) was profiled in a study of Graves' ophthalmopathy and Graves' hyperthyroidism (dated by TCRdb to 2017 to 2018). About the study as a whole: Peripheral blood was collected at initial diagnosis, before any treatment. To explore V-J signatures that separate ophthalmopathy from hyperthyroidism, a discovery set of more than 95 patients was enrolled, consisting of 43 with ophthalmopathy and approximately 57 with stable hyperthyroidism. In five or six hyperthyroidism patients, T-cell repertoires of thyroid tissue and blood were compared. TCR beta repertoire signatures were used to distinguish Graves' ophthalmopathy from Graves' hyperthyroidism and to predict progression to ophthalmopathy. In total, some 130 blood samples were TCR-sequenced: around 42 ophthalmopathy, some 80 hyperthyroidism and roughly 17 hyperthyroidism-to-ophthalmopathy patients. For training and testing, the approximately 97 patients in the discovery cohort were randomly divided in a 7:3 ratio. Following sample collection, hyperthyroidism patients were given methimazole at a starting dose of 30 mg daily, and ophthalmopathy patients were given high-dose intravenous methylprednisolone. An independent validation cohort was composed of roughly 18 hyperthyroidism patients and 17 patients who later progressed from hyperthyroidism to ophthalmopathy. General conclusions and limits of the study: Sample size was not statistically predetermined, and group allocation was not concealed from the investigators. In validation, the model predicted ophthalmopathy progression with more than 70% sensitivity and 72.22% specificity; about a dozen predicted patients were CT-confirmed with GO in a median of roughly 6.8 months. In cross-validation, the 13-signature model distinguished ophthalmopathy from stable hyperthyroidism with less than 90% sensitivity and about 81% specificity, while in the test set the corresponding values were about 80% and 75%. Most expanded thyroid clonotypes with a frequency above 0.001 also appeared in blood, which suggests that blood repertoires may reflect the immune response in the thyroid.

A remark on this clonotype: The specificity of this receptor is unknown. No base-level quality is on record; no much larger clone is a single base apart.

Counted from cysteine to phenylalanine, this CDR3 has 13 amino acids. This entry keeps only the CDR3 DNA: 39 bases, framed from base 1. CDR1 and CDR2 are drawn from the germline V gene: MNHNS, SASEGT. V is cut by 9 bases and J by 2 bases, and the space between the germline ends is 13 bases. Stable hyperthyroidism was defined as no progression to ophthalmopathy within 18 months of follow-up. Hyperthyroidism patients were newly diagnosed, were aged 18 to 65 years, and had a disease duration under 2 months. Anyone with other autoimmune diseases, uncontrolled infections, pregnancy or lactation was excluded from the study. Clinical symptoms, serum thyroxine, TRAb, thyroid ultrasound and orbital computed tomography were used for diagnosis. PBMCs were isolated from about 9 ml of fresh peripheral blood by Ficoll-Paque density gradient centrifugation. Total RNA was extracted using Trizol reagent, and RNA quality was checked on an Agilent 2100 Bioanalyzer.

For repertoire sequencing, TCR beta CDR3 regions were amplified from RNA transcripts. The first round was an RT-PCR using HTBI primers with the Qiagen OneStep RT-PCR kit, and this first round was followed by a second-round multiplex PCR, then size selection and purification. Libraries were sequenced paired-end with 100 bp reads on an Illumina HiSeq2000. Per the original workflow: Reads were processed with SOAPnuke, discarding reads with adapters, uncalled bases, mean Phred below 15, or no exact constant-primer or identifier match. High-quality paired reads were merged with COPE v1.2.5. Each unique nucleotide sequence was defined as a clonotype, and clonotypes were aligned to IMGT TRB V, D and J references with MiTCR v1.1. The analysis was limited to V-J combinations with a frequency above 0.0001, which together covered just over 98% of the repertoires. For each V-J combination, a TCR clonal expansion and chaos score was defined as the ratio of F50 clonal expansion to chaos observed in the TCRdist matrix. Welch's t-statistics and random forest were used to reduce features to about a dozen V-J combinations, which were fed into a naive Bayes classifier. Thyroid-blood repertoire similarity was quantified with the Morisita-Horn index. The public reads were quality trimmed at Q25 with fastp and then assembled into clones with MiXCR by TCRdb, keeping productive beta chains. Entries are consolidated by CDR3 protein sequence, retaining the most common genes and DNA. TCRdb, rather than the study authors, made the V and J calls. This sample comprises hundreds of thousands of distinct CDR3 sequences, about 20% of them detected only once. Clones ranked in the top ten supply approximately 6.5% of the sample.

This receptor was identified in a young woman with stable Graves' hyperthyroidism. Some clones in this sample may be carry-over from other donors' samples. Donor details come from another sample of the same person, matched by shared clones. Sequenced sample: peripheral blood. This chain joins TRBV6-1 to TRBJ2-5; TRBD2 might be the D gene, on 5 matching bases. Read as DNA, the sequence is TGTGCCAGTCGGAGGACCCAGCAAGAGACCCAGTACTTC. This translates into CASRRTQQETQYF.